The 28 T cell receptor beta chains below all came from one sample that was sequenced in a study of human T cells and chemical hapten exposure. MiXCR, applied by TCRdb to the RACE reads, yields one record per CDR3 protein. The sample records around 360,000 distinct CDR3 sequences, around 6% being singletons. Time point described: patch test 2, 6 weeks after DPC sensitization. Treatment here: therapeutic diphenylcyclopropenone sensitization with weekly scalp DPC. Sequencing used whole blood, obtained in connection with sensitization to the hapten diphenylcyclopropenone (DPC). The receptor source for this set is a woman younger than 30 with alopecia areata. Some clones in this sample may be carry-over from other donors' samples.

The CDR3, as DNA: TGTGCCAGCAGCTTGACTAGCGGGGTCGTGAGCACAGATACGCAGTATTTT. It yields the protein CASSLTSGVVSTDTQYF. The chain uses TRBV7-2 and TRBJ2-3, with 11 bases lining up with TRBD2. The CDR3 has 17 amino acids. Germline values: CDR1 SGHTA, CDR2 FQGNSA. J gave up 0 bases and V 3 bases, and 5 bases lay outside the gene matches.

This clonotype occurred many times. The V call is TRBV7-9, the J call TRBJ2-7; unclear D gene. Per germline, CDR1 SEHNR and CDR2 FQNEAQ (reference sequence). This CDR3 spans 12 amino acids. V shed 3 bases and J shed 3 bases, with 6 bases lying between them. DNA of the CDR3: TGTGCCAGCAGCTTGTCCGGCTACGAGCAGTACTTC. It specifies CASSLSGYEQYF.

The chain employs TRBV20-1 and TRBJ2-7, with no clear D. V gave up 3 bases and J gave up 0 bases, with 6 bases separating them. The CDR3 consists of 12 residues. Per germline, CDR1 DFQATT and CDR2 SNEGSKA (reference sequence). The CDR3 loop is CSARGSSYEQYF. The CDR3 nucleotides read TGCAGTGCTAGGGGCAGCTCCTACGAGCAGTACTTC.

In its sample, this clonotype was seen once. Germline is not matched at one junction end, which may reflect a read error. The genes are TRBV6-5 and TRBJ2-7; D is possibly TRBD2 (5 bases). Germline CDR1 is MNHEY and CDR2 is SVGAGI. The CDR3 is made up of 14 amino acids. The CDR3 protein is CASSYGRSSCEQYF. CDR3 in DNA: TGTGCCAGCAGTTATGGGAGAAGCTCCTGCGAGCAGTACTTC.

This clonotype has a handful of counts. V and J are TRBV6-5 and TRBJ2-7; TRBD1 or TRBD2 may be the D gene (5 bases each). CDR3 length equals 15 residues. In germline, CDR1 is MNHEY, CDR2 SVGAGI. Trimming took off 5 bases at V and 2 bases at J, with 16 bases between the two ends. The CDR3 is CASSPGTPGAYEQYF. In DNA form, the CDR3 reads TGTGCCAGCAGTCCAGGGACGCCTGGGGCCTACGAGCAGTACTTC.

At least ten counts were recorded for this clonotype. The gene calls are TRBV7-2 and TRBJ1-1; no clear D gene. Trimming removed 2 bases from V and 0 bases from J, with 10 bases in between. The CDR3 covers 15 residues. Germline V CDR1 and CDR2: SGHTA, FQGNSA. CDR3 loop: CASSLTRLLNTEAFF. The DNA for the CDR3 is TGTGCCAGCAGCTTAACCAGGCTTTTGAACACTGAAGCTTTCTTT.

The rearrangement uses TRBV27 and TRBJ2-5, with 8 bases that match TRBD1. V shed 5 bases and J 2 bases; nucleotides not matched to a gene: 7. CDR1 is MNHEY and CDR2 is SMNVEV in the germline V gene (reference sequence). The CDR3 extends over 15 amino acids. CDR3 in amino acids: CASSPIGQGQETQYF. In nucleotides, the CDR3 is TGTGCCAGCAGTCCGATCGGACAGGGACAAGAGACCCAGTACTTC.

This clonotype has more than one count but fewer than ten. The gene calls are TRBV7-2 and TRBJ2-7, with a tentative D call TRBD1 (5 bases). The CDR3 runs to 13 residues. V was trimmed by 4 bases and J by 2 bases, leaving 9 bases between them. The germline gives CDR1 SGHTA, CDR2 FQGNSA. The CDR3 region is CASSWGRPYEQYF. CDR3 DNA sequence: TGTGCCAGCAGCTGGGGCCGGCCCTACGAGCAGTACTTC.

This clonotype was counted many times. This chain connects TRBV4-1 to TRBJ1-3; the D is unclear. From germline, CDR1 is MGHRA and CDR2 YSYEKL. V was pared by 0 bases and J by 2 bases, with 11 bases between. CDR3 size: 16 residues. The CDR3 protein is CASSQEGAGAGNTIYF. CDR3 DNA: TGCGCCAGCAGCCAAGAGGGTGCTGGGGCTGGAAACACCATATATTTT.

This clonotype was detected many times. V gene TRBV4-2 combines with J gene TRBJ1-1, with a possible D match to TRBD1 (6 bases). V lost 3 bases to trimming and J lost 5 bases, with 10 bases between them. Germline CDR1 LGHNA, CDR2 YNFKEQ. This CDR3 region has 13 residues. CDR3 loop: CASSHGTGTEAFF. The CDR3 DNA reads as TGTGCCAGCAGCCATGGAACAGGGACTGAAGCTTTCTTT.

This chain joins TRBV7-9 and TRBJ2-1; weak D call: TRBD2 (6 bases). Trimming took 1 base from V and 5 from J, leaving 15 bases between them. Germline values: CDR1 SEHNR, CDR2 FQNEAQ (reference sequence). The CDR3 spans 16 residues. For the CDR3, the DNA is TGTGCCAGCAGCTTAGTGGGGGGAATAGAAAACAATGAGCAGTTCTTC. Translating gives CASSLVGGIENNEQFF.

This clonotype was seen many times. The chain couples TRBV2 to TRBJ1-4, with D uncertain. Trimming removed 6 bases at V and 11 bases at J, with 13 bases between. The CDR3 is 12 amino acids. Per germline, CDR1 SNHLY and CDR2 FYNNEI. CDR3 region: CASRVTSAKLFF. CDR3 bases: TGTGCCAGCAGGGTGACATCGGCGAAACTGTTTTTT.

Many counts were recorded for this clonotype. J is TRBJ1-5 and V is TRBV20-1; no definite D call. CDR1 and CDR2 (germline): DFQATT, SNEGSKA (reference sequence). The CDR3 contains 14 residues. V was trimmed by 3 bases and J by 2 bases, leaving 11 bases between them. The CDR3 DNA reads TGCAGTGCTAGTTCCGGGAATGGCAATCAGCCCCAGCATTTT. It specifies CSASSGNGNQPQHF.

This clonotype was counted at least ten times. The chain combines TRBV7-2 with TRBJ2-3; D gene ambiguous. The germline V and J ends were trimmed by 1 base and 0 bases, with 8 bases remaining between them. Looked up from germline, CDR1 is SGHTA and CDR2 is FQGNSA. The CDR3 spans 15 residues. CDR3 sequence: CASSLERSSTDTQYF. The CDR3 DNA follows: TGTGCCAGCAGCTTAGAAAGGTCTAGCACAGATACGCAGTATTTT. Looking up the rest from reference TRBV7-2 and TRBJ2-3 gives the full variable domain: GAGVSQSPSNKVTEKGKDVELRCDPISGHTALYWYRQSLGQGLEFLIYFQGNSAPDKSGLPSDRFSAERTGGSVSTLTIQRTQQEDSAVYLCASSLERSSTDTQYFGPGTRLTVL.

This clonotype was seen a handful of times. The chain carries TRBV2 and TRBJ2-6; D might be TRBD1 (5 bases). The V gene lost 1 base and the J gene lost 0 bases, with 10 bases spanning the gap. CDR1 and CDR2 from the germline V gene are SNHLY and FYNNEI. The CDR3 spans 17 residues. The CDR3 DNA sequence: TGTGCCAGCAGTGAAGAGGGGCCAACCTCTGGGGCCAACGTCCTGACTTTC. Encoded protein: CASSEEGPTSGANVLTF.

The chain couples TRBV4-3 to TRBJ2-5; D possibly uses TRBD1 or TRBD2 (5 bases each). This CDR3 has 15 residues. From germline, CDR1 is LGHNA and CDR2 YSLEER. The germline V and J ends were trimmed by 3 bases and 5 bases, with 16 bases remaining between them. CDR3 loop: CASSQDNSVGETQYF. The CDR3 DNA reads TGCGCCAGCAGCCAGGACAATAGCGTGGGGGAGACCCAGTACTTC.

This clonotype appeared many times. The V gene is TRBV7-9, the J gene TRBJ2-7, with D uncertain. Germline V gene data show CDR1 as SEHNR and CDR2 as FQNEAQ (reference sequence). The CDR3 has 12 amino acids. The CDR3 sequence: CASGDNSYEQYF. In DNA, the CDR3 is TGTGCAAGTGGCGACAACTCCTACGAGCAGTACTTC.

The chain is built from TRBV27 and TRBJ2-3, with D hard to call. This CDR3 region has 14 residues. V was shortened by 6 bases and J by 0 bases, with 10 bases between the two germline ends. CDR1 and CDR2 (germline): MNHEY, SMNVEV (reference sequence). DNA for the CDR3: TGTGCCAGCAGAGATCGCAGGAGCACAGATACGCAGTATTTT. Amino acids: CASRDRRSTDTQYF.

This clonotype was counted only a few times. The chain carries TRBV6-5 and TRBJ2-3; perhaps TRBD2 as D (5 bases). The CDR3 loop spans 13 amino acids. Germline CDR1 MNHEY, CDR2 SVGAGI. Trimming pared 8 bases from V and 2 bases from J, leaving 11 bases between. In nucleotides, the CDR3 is TGTGCCAGCGGAGAGGACTCCACAGATACGCAGTATTTT. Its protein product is CASGEDSTDTQYF.

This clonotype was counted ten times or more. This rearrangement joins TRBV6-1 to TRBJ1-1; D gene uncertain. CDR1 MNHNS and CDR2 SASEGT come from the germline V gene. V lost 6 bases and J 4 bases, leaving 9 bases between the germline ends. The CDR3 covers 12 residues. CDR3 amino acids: CASRRHVTEAFF. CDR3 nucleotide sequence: TGTGCCAGCAGGAGACACGTCACTGAAGCTTTCTTT.

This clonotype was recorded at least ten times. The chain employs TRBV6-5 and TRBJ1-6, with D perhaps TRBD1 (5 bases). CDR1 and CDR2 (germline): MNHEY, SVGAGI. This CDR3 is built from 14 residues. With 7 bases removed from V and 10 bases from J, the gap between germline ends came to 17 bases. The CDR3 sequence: CASTPGRGRSPLHF. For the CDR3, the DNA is TGTGCCAGCACCCCAGGGAGGGGACGGTCACCCCTCCACTTT.

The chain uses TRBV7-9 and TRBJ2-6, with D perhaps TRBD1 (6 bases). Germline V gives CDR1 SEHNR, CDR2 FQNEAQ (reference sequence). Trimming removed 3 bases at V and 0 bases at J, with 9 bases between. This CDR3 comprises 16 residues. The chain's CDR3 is CASSFLGGSGANVLTF. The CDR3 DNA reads TGTGCCAGCAGCTTCTTAGGGGGCTCTGGGGCCAACGTCCTGACTTTC. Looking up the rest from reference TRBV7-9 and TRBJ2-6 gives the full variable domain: DTGVSQNPRHKITKRGQNVTFRCDPISEHNRLYWYRQTLGQGPEFLTYFQNEAQLEKSRLLSDRFSAERPKGSFSTLEIQRTEQGDSAMYLCASSFLGGSGANVLTFGAGSRLTVL.

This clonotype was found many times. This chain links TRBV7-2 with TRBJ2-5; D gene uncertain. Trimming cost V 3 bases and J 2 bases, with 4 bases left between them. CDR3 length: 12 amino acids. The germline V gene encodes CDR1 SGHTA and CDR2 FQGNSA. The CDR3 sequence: CASSFPQETQYF. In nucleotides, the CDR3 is TGTGCCAGCAGCTTCCCTCAAGAGACCCAGTACTTC.

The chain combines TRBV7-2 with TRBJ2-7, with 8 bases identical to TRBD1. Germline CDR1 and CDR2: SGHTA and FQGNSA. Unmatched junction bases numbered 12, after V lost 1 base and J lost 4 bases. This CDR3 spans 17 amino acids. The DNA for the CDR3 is TGTGCCAGCAGCTTAGAGGTTGGCAGGGGGCGGTCTTACGAGCAGTACTTC. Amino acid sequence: CASSLEVGRGRSYEQYF.

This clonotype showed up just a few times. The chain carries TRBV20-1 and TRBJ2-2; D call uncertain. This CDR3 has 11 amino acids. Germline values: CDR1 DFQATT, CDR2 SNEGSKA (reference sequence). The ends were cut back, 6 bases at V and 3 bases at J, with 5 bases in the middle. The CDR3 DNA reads TGCAGTGCCCAAGACACCGGGGAGCTGTTTTTT. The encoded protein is CSAQDTGELFF.

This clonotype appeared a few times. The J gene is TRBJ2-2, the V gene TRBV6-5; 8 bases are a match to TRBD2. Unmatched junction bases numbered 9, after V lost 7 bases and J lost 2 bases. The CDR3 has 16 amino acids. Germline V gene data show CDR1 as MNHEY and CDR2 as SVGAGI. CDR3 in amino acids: CASMGAGASNTGELFF. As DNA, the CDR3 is TGTGCCAGCATGGGAGCGGGGGCCTCCAACACCGGGGAGCTGTTTTTT.

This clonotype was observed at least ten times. CDR3 protein: CASSLYTGNQPQHF. The DNA of the CDR3 is TGTGCCAGCAGCTTGTACACAGGGAATCAGCCCCAGCATTTT. The chain uses TRBV5-8 and TRBJ1-5; D may be TRBD1 (6 bases). V was clipped by 1 base and J by 4 bases, with 9 bases between them. CDR3 size: 14 residues. Germline CDR1 is SGHTS and CDR2 is YDEGEE.

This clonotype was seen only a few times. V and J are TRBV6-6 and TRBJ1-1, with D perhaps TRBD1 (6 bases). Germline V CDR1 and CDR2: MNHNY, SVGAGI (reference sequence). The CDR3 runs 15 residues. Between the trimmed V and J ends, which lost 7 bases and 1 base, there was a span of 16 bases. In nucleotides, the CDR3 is TGTGCCAGCAACCCTAGGACAGCCGCGAACACTGAAGCTTTCTTT. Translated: CASNPRTAANTEAFF.